Included here is one T cell receptor (beta chain) sequence, with context. Sequencing used immunoSEQ multiplex PCR; TCRdb keeps in-frame clones, though not all of them. The table shows 150,000 to 200,000 clones, with around 91% occurring only once. The sample belongs to a study of blood T cell repertoires in COVID-19. Study information: Spain, Italy and the United States supplied samples that represented acute and convalescent COVID-19. Sources were T cells, B-cell-depleted T cells, or PBMCs; the material itself was cDNA or gDNA.

The study recruited people aged about 18 to 95 years across under 25 US areas. Clinical histories supplied by participants themselves formed the basis of cohort assignment. The CDR3 is 13 amino acids. The germline V and J ends were trimmed by 3 bases and 3 bases, with 8 bases remaining between them. This receptor was obtained from a woman between 18 and 30 years old who had recovered from COVID-19. Material for sequencing was PBMCs or T cells enriched from blood (not recorded which). J is TRBJ1-1 and V is TRBV12-3 or TRBV12-4; maybe TRBD1 (6 bases). Written as DNA, the CDR3 is TGTGCCAGCAGTTTTTACAGGGACACTGAAGCTTTCTTT. This encodes CASSFYRDTEAFF.